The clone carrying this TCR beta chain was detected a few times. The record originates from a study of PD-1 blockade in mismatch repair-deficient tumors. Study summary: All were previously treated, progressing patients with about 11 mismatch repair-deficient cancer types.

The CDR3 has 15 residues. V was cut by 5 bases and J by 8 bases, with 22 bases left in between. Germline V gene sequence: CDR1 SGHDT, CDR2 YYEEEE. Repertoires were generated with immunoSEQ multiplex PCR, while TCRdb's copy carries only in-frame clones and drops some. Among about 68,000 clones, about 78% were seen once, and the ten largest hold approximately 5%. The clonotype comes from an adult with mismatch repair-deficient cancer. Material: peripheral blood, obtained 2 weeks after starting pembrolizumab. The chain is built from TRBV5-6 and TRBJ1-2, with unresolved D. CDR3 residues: CASSPNWPGRVGYTF. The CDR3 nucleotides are TGTGCCAGCAGTCCAAACTGGCCGGGCAGAGTCGGCTACACCTTC.